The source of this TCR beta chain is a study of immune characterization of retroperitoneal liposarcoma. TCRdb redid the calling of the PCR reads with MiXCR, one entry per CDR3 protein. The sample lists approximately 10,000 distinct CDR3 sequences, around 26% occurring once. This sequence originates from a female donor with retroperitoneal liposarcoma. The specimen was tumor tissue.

The CDR3 DNA follows: TGCGCCAGCAGCCAAGTGGGACAGACCTACGAGCAGTACTTC. Protein: CASSQVGQTYEQYF. The rearrangement uses TRBV4-1 and TRBJ2-5, with 7 bases aligning to TRBD1. Matching the DNA end better, TRBJ2-7 makes the J call doubtful. CDR3 length: 14 amino acids. Germline loops: CDR1 MGHRA, CDR2 YSYEKL.